This T cell receptor (beta chain) was profiled in a study of cytomegalovirus exposure and HLA in healthy donors (dated by TCRdb to about 2017). With respect to the entire study: An earlier analysis of under 600 of the donors reported 250 to 350 Gb of sequence data and 117 million unique TCR beta sequences from about 200 million T cells. An early release covering about 600 HLA-typed donors comprised 250 to 350 gigabases of sequencing data and 65 million to 100 million unique TCR sequences. Of the 300 to 500 genotyped donors, 81% were placed in the genetic ancestry cluster associated with self-reported Caucasian donors. The study was designed to test whether signatures of past pathogen exposure could be identified by cataloging public T cell receptors. The study used immunosequencing to profile the T cell repertoires of 666 subjects and linked those repertoires to cytomegalovirus serostatus. A separate validation cohort of roughly 130 different subjects was used in addition to the approximately 700-subject first cohort. To predict cytomegalovirus infection status, the study brought together high-throughput TCR immunosequencing, statistical association of individual TCRs with disease status, and machine learning. A later analysis re-examined previously published TCR beta repertoires from 600 to 700 donors and added high-resolution HLA genotyping to investigate patterns of TCR occurrence. The later analysis used no new phenotypic data to find candidate immune exposures, relying instead on TCR beta sequences and their occurrence across donors. In an earlier analysis of 587 of the donors, high-throughput TCR beta sequencing was used to judge whether each TCR beta V gene segment behaved as functional or pseudogenic. Donor age, sex, ethnicity and CMV serostatus were collected together with the repertoire data. In a later genetic analysis, genome-wide SNP genotypes for about 55% of the roughly 670 donors were used, and that subset was treated as a discovery cohort. Every discovery cohort repertoire had been produced on one sequencing platform. HLA typing included class I and class II loci at four-digit resolution. The number of typed donors differed by locus: about 629-640 for A, B, C, DRB1 and DQB1; 500 to 550 for DQA1; around 610 for DPA1; and around 470 for DPB1. Four to six DR-DQ haplotypes were handled as single units for association and clustering, since linkage in the cohort was strong. Among about 410 genotyped donors of the cohort, an average of around 250,000 unique TCR beta nucleotide sequences was sequenced per donor, of which about 19% were non-productive. Broad study findings and their caveats: The authors suggested that the approach could potentially be extended to other disease states and immunological phenotypes. For the cohort, immune exposure information was limited to CMV serostatus. The 87-base-pair reads could not distinguish some IMGT-functional V segments, including TRBV6-2 and TRBV6-3, so those segments were excluded. In this cohort, only TCR beta chains were sequenced, and detectable features were limited by the absence of alpha or paired-chain data. Linkage disequilibrium might explain the correlated functional status among segregating V segments, but an unknown experimental factor could not be ruled out. The classifier was reported to diagnose cytomegalovirus status with high specificity and sensitivity in both the original cohort and the validation cohort. Most CMV-associated TCR beta chains appeared to be HLA-restricted in a later analysis, and the HLA associations seemed to be driven largely by CMV exposure. A further reported finding was that TCR beta sequences accurately predicted the HLA-A and HLA-B alleles for most subjects in the first cohort. A later genetic analysis reported fewer N-insertions in productive TCRs among donors in an Asian-associated ancestry cluster than the roughly 620-donor mean. Specific HLA alleles were associated with 15,000 to 20,000 TCR beta sequences at a false discovery rate of 0.05 in a later analysis. The sequencing pipeline was judged likely to have produced a cluster of highly shared sequence variants as a technical artifact. According to a later analysis, parvovirus B19, influenza, CMV and Epstein-Barr virus appeared linked to several top co-occurrence clusters. Because some donors lacked HLA typing at each locus, the association tests relied only on the typed subset. A few of the identified cytomegalovirus-associated TCR beta chains were confirmed in vitro to be specific for cytomegalovirus antigens. Broadly in line with IMGT annotations, most TCR beta V segments showed up in productive rearrangements about 87% or about 30% of the time in an earlier analysis of about 500 of the donors. The study listed 164 TCR beta chains as associated with cytomegalovirus. While some public TCRs were present in many individuals, most TCR sequences turned up only very rarely across donors. The earlier analysis of around 600 of the donors excluded 15 to 20 rarely observed V segments, including chromosome 9 orphons, because counts were too low. A later genetic analysis associated a missense DCLRE1C variant with V-gene and J-gene trimming of TCR beta chains, and an independent cohort replicated the association. Roughly uniform sequencing depth across donors was assumed in presence/absence analyses, although this assumption may not hold. In a later analysis, the rate of TCR association differed among HLA loci, with DRB1 alleles having the most associated TCRs and HLA-C alleles having the fewest. When HLA alleles, especially DR and DQ, strongly co-occurred, attributing TCR associations to individual alleles was difficult. In a later analysis, HLA-associated TCR beta chains were found to be more clonally expanded and to have lower generation probabilities than equally common non-associated chains.

On this clone itself: Its antigen is unknown. No much larger clonotype is one base removed from it; base qualities were not supplied.

The library came from the immunoSEQ multiplex PCR assay. For the multiplex PCR, a mixture combining 60 forward primers for TCR Vbeta segments and 13 reverse primers for TCR Jbeta segments was used. A multiplex PCR assay on genomic DNA amplified the CDR3 region of rearranged TCR beta genes. The amplified TCR beta libraries were sequenced on the Illumina HiSeq System as 87-base-pair reads. Regarding the original processing steps: In a later analysis, about 80 million unique TCR beta chains were counted across the roughly 610 repertoires, and roughly 11 million of these chains were shared by at least two donors. Raw reads were error-corrected and collapsed into unique sequences by a nearest-neighbor algorithm in which closely related sequences were merged to remove PCR and sequencing errors. To assign V, D and J gene segments, CDR3 sequences were aligned to IMGT reference sequences. Each retained sequence needed at least a six-nucleotide match to both a V gene segment and a J gene segment. Rearrangements were classified as productive when the CDR3 lacked stop codons and remained in frame with V and J, and all other rearrangements were classified as non-productive. CDR3 was defined according to IMGT convention as the region running from the second conserved V-encoded cysteine to the conserved J-encoded phenylalanine. Sequences without an unambiguous match to a single V gene segment were excluded from the earlier analysis of approximately 560 of the donors. An earlier analysis of a few hundred of the donors called V segments functional above 56.7% productive rearrangements and segregating when the between-donor standard deviation exceeded 5%. A statistical classification framework was built to diagnose cytomegalovirus status from the catalog of TCR beta chain sequences. V and J gene assignment, in a later analysis, came from comparing TCR nucleotide sequences with IMGT/GENE-DB human TR gene sequences. A later analysis assigned CDR3 sequences and most-parsimonious VDJ recombination scenarios with the TCRdist pipeline. In a later analysis, every TCR beta chain was defined by the combination of its CDR3 amino acid sequence and its V-gene family, and reads without a unique V-gene family were dropped. A later analysis removed roughly 590 highly shared, low-generation-probability nucleotide sequences to deal with suspected cross-contamination and a sequencing artifact. In a later analysis, a clonal expansion index for each public chain was calculated from normalized within-repertoire ranks of inferred template counts. In a later analysis, generation probabilities were computed using a VDJ recombination model fitted to out-of-frame rearrangements, and the results were checked against IGoR. In a later analysis, hypergeometric tests were used to score TCR-TCR, TCR-HLA and TCR-CMV co-occurrence, with a repertoire-size bias correction applied to TCR pairs. False discovery rates were estimated in a later analysis by permuting HLA or CMV assignments 20 times. In a later analysis, co-occurring TCRs were grouped with DBSCAN, and TCRdist sequence similarity was added when clustering was performed within HLA-allele-positive subsets. Repertoires with fewer than 30,000 or more than 120,000 public chains were left out of co-occurrence clustering, as were four to six repertoires with anomalous nucleotide sharing. The source is immuneACCESS, and TCRdb retained only in-frame sequences with V and J called. Part of the clones is not carried over; for the studies checked, unresolved V genes explain less than half of this, and the remainder is unexplained. The V and J calls and clone size are taken from that table; D and trimming were inferred from the DNA. Counted in this sample were roughly 90,000 clones; over 70% of them appeared once. The ten top clones hold about 22% of the sample.

The cohort consisted of 666 healthy bone marrow donors. At the time of sampling, every cohort member was nominally healthy, though immune exposures that went unrecorded were likely present. The donor tested CMV seropositive, placing the donor among the 289 seropositive members of the cohort. Each donor provided a peripheral blood sample, and peripheral blood mononuclear cells were used for TCR beta sequencing. The Qiagen DNeasy Blood Extraction Kit was used to extract genomic DNA from the blood cell samples. The CDR3 starts with the cysteine, ends with the phenylalanine, and has 13 residues. Solely the CDR3 DNA is kept, with 39 bases framed from the first base. A distance of 17 bases separates the germline ends of V and J, which lose 7 bases and 6 bases respectively. The germline V gene gives CDR1 as SGHDT and CDR2 as YYEEEE.

The receptor was derived from a man aged 25 to 40 in good health and CMV-seropositive. The chain joins TRBV5-6 to TRBJ2-7; the D region possibly corresponds to TRBD2 (5 bases align). Specimen: PBMCs. The DNA sequence reads TGTGCCAGCGCCCCCCGGGGTGTTGTCGAGCAGTACTTC. Translated, it reads CASAPRGVVEQYF.